This T cell receptor (beta chain) was observed in a study of T cell responses to AZD1222 COVID-19 vaccine. Here immunoSEQ multiplex PCR was the method, and the copy in TCRdb shows in-frame clones only, minus some. The repertoire holds 95,000 to 100,000 clones, with around 84% as singletons. Concerning this clone itself: Its antigen is as yet unknown.

Regarding the study as a whole: Repertoire sampling occurred only after the peak T cell response.

Sequenced material: peripheral blood, taken 28 days after the second AZD1222 dose. This sequence originates from an adult who received the AZD1222 COVID-19 vaccine.

In DNA form, the CDR3 reads TGTGCCAGCATGTTCCGAGGGAGCGGTGGCTACACCTTC. This translates into CASMFRGSGGYTF. The chain uses TRBV6-5 and TRBJ1-2; D is ambiguous. Deletions cut 7 bases from V and 7 bases from J, with 16 bases between. The CDR3 extends over 13 amino acids. Per germline, CDR1 MNHEY and CDR2 SVGAGI.